This record covers a single T cell receptor (beta chain). TCRdb re-derived calls from the RT-PCR reads in MiXCR, one entry per CDR3 protein. The profile shows roughly 190,000 distinct CDR3 sequences, approximately 12% of them singletons. The data were obtained in a study of response to subunit inactivated influenza vaccine. The germline V gene encodes CDR1 SGHKS and CDR2 YYEKEE (reference sequence). The CDR3 has 16 residues. The ends were cut back, 0 bases at V and 8 bases at J, with 18 bases in the middle. The sample was also linked to a second study, of T cells expressing NK-cell markers. That source notes: 5'RACE template switching with UMIs produced the TCR beta cDNA.

The chain links TRBV5-5 to TRBJ1-3; D is ambiguous. The sample consisted of CD8+ T cells sorted from PBMCs, taken approximately 13 days after vaccination. The clonotype comes from a man aged 45-65 years who received an inactivated influenza vaccine. The CDR3 spells CASSLGSPGLGDTIYF. The CDR3 nucleotides read TGTGCCAGCAGCTTGGGGAGCCCTGGACTCGGAGACACCATATATTTT.